Presented here are 25 T cell receptor beta chains from one specimen sequenced in a study of T cell responses to AZD1222 COVID-19 vaccine. TCRdb keeps only in-frame clones here, not all; method: immunoSEQ multiplex PCR. The table includes fewer than 200,000 clones, 80% to 95% detected once. The sequenced sample was peripheral blood, obtained 28 days after the second AZD1222 dose. These TCRs come from an adult who received the AZD1222 COVID-19 vaccine.

V usage is TRBV6-6 and J usage is TRBJ1-5; 9 nucleotides align to TRBD1. The CDR3 is made up of 16 amino acids. Germline assignment: CDR1 MNHNY and CDR2 SVGAGI (reference sequence). J was trimmed by 2 bases and V by 0 bases; bases with no gene match: 2. The CDR3 nucleotides read TGTGCCAGCAGTTACTCGGACAGGGGAGGCAATCAGCCCCAGCATTTT. It translates to CASSYSDRGGNQPQHF.

The chain recombines TRBV7-2 with TRBJ2-1, with TRBD1 as a possible D gene (6 bases). The germline V and J ends were trimmed by 0 bases and 7 bases, with 16 bases remaining between them. CDR3 size: 16 residues. The germline gives CDR1 SGHTA, CDR2 FQGNSA. The chain's CDR3 is CASSLAGALGRNEQFF. In nucleotides, the CDR3 is TGTGCCAGCAGCTTAGCGGGGGCCCTGGGTAGGAATGAGCAGTTCTTC.

The chain recombines TRBV11-2 with TRBJ1-1; weak D call: TRBD1 (6 bases). This CDR3 contains 16 residues. The V end lost 2 bases, the J end lost 5 bases, and 18 bases lay between the germline ends. Germline CDR1 reads SGHAT; CDR2 reads FQNNGV. CDR3 bases: TGTGCCAGCAGCTTACTTCTGGACAGCATGGCAACTGAAGCTTTCTTT. Amino acid sequence: CASSLLLDSMATEAFF.

This rearrangement joins TRBV3-1 (or the pseudogene TRBV3-2) to TRBJ2-7; unclear D gene. Trimming pared 2 bases from V and 3 bases from J, leaving 2 bases between. The CDR3 loop spans 11 amino acids. The germline gives CDR1 LGHDT, CDR2 YNNKEL (reference sequence). The CDR3 here is CASSQHYEQYF. In nucleotides, the CDR3 is TGTGCCAGCAGCCAACACTACGAGCAGTACTTC.

This sequence joins TRBV18 and TRBJ1-1; weak D call: TRBD1 (6 bases). The V end was cut by 3 bases, the J end by 1 base, with 12 bases between. The CDR3 spans 15 residues. CDR1 is KGHSH, CDR2 LQKENI, per germline. The CDR3 DNA reads as TGTGCCAGCTCACCGAAGTGGGGGCCGAACACTGAAGCTTTCTTT. Translation gives CASSPKWGPNTEAFF.

V and J are TRBV3-1 (or the pseudogene TRBV3-2) and TRBJ2-3; 10 nucleotides agree with TRBD2. CDR1 is LGHDT, CDR2 YNNKEL, per germline (reference sequence). The CDR3 is 17 amino acids. Losses at the gene ends were 4 bases for V and 3 bases for J; bases not matched to a gene: 10. CDR3 residues: CASSPSFGLADTDTQYF. CDR3 coding DNA: TGTGCCAGCAGCCCGTCCTTCGGACTAGCGGATACAGATACGCAGTATTTT.

The chain uses TRBV5-4 and TRBJ1-5; D gene uncertain. The V gene's germline CDR1 is SGHNT and CDR2 YYREEE (reference sequence). The CDR3 extends over 12 amino acids. V was trimmed by 1 base and J by 8 bases, leaving 7 bases between them. CDR3 bases: TGTGCCAGCAGCTTGCCCGGGGAGCCCCAGCATTTT. This encodes CASSLPGEPQHF.

This chain's CDR3 is CASSSRGAANTQYF. CDR3 DNA: TGTGCCAGCAGCTCGAGGGGGGCCGCTAATACGCAGTATTTT. The chain combines TRBV7-2 with TRBJ2-3; D is possibly TRBD1 or TRBD2 (6 bases each). CDR1 SGHTA and CDR2 FQGNSA come from the germline V gene. V shed 4 bases and J shed 7 bases, with 15 bases lying between them. The CDR3 spans 14 residues.

The chain uses TRBV7-8 and TRBJ1-6, with 11 bases that match TRBD1. V shed 5 bases and J 7 bases; nucleotides not matched to a gene: 10. Germline lookup yields CDR1 SGHVS and CDR2 FQNEAQ. The CDR3 has 17 residues. CDR3 nucleotide sequence: TGTGCCAGCAGCACAAGCCCCGGGACAGGGGGGAATTCACCCCTCCACTTT. As protein: CASSTSPGTGGNSPLHF.

The chain couples TRBV5-6 to TRBJ2-6; D is unclear. From germline, CDR1 is SGHDT and CDR2 YYEEEE. Trimming took 4 bases from V and 4 from J, leaving 15 bases between them. This CDR3 region has 16 residues. In DNA form, the CDR3 reads TGTGCCAGCAGCGCCAACCTGAAAGTGGGGGCCAACGTCCTGACTTTC. It is translated as CASSANLKVGANVLTF.

The V call is TRBV9, the J call TRBJ2-7; 10 bases align to TRBD2. The CDR3 totals 16 residues. Per germline, CDR1 SGDLS and CDR2 YYNGEE. Losses at the gene ends were 4 bases for V and 1 base for J; bases not matched to a gene: 8. CDR3 in DNA: TGTGCCAGCAGCCCCGCCGGGACTAGCGTTTCCTACGAGCAGTACTTC. Translated, it gives CASSPAGTSVSYEQYF.

The rearrangement links TRBV4-1 to TRBJ1-5, with D unresolved. The V end lost 0 bases, the J end lost 0 bases, and 15 bases lay between the germline ends. The CDR3 runs 18 residues. CDR1 is MGHRA and CDR2 is YSYEKL in the germline V gene. As DNA, the CDR3 is TGCGCCAGCAGCCAAGATCCCTCCGGGAGCTATAGCAATCAGCCCCAGCATTTT. Amino acid sequence: CASSQDPSGSYSNQPQHF.

The J gene is TRBJ2-6, the V gene TRBV19; the D is unclear. The CDR3 has 15 residues. Germline CDR1 reads LNHDA; CDR2 reads SQIVND (reference sequence). Trimming pared 6 bases from V and 0 bases from J, leaving 9 bases between. Here the CDR3 DNA reads TGTGCCAGTAGCAGCGCCCGCTCTGGGGCCAACGTCCTGACTTTC. Translation: CASSSARSGANVLTF.

This clone was detected a few times. The rearrangement links TRBV18 to TRBJ2-3; no clear D gene. CDR1 is KGHSH, CDR2 LQKENI, per germline. The CDR3 is 15 residues long. V was clipped by 3 bases and J by 4 bases, with 14 bases between them. Here the CDR3 DNA reads TGTGCCAGCTCACCCCCCAGGCAAGGCGCAGATACGCAGTATTTT. It encodes CASSPPRQGADTQYF.

The chain links TRBV5-1 to TRBJ1-4; no clear D. The CDR3 has 15 residues. CDR1 SGHRS and CDR2 YFSETQ come from the germline V gene. V was trimmed by 2 bases and J by 3 bases, leaving 11 bases between them. CDR3 nucleotides: TGCGCCAGCAGCTTTACCGGTGCGGCTAATGAAAAACTGTTTTTT. Translation gives CASSFTGAANEKLFF. Using reference TRBV5-1 and TRBJ1-4 for the parts outside the CDR3, the full variable domain is KAGVTQTPRYLIKTRGQQVTLSCSPISGHRSVSWYQQTPGQGLQFLFEYFSETQRNKGNFPGRFSGRQFSNSRSEMNVSTLELGDSALYLCASSFTGAANEKLFFGSGTQLSVL.

The chain recombines TRBV10-3 with TRBJ1-6, with D possibly being TRBD1 (6 bases). V was clipped by 3 bases and J by 7 bases, with 13 bases between them. The CDR3 consists of 15 residues. Looked up from germline, CDR1 is ENHRY and CDR2 is SYGVKD. CDR3 region: CAISEWVGGNSPLHF. As DNA, the CDR3 is TGTGCCATCAGTGAATGGGTGGGGGGCAATTCACCCCTCCACTTT.

This clone was found once. The rearrangement joins TRBV12-3 or TRBV12-4 to TRBJ2-1; D ambiguous. CDR3 length equals 12 residues. V lost 9 bases and J lost 9, with 15 bases in between. The CDR3 loop is CASRRLGGEQFF. The CDR3 nucleotides read TGTGCCAGTAGACGCTTGGGCGGTGAGCAGTTCTTC.

DNA for the CDR3: TGTGCCAGCCTCAAGTCCGGACAGAGGAACACTGAAGCTTTCTTT. It is translated as CASLKSGQRNTEAFF. The rearrangement joins TRBV2 to TRBJ1-1; tentatively, D is TRBD1 (6 bases). Trimming cost V 8 bases and J 1 base, with 17 bases left between them. CDR3 size: 15 residues. Germline-derived CDR1 and CDR2 are SNHLY and FYNNEI. The full variable domain, with the rest looked up from reference TRBV2 and TRBJ1-1, is EPEVTQTPSHQVTQMGQEVILRCVPISNHLYFYWYRQILGQKVEFLVSFYNNEISEKSEIFDDQFSVERPDGSNFTLKIRSTKLEDSAMYFCASLKSGQRNTEAFFGQGTRLTVV.

J is TRBJ2-7 and V is TRBV6-5; a weak D match, TRBD1 (7 bases). The V and J ends lost 5 bases and 0 bases respectively, with 11 bases between them. This CDR3 contains 14 residues. Germline V lookup: CDR1 MNHEY, CDR2 SVGAGI. In DNA, the CDR3 is TGTGCCAGCAGTCCAGGGGGGAGCTCCTACGAGCAGTACTTC. Its translation: CASSPGGSSYEQYF.

This clone was picked up a small number of times. The chain has TRBV6-5 and TRBJ2-7; 12 nucleotides align to TRBD2. V lost 7 bases to trimming and J lost 0 bases; unmatched junction nucleotides: 4. In germline, CDR1 is MNHEY, CDR2 SVGAGI. The CDR3 loop spans 15 amino acids. CDR3 sequence: CASILTSGSSYEQYF. The CDR3 DNA reads TGTGCCAGCATATTGACTAGCGGGAGCTCCTACGAGCAGTACTTC.

The chain has TRBV5-1 and TRBJ2-5, with D maybe TRBD2 (6 bases). This CDR3 is 17 amino acids long. V lost 0 bases to trimming and J lost 1 base, with 16 bases between them. CDR1 and CDR2 (germline): SGHRS, YFSETQ. CDR3 protein: CASSLGYGRTAQETQYF. The CDR3, as DNA: TGCGCCAGCAGCTTGGGGTACGGGAGAACCGCCCAAGAGACCCAGTACTTC.

The V and J genes are TRBV7-2 and TRBJ2-3; possibly TRBD1 for D (6 bases). V lost 1 base, J lost 0 bases, and 17 bases lay in between. Germline V gives CDR1 SGHTA, CDR2 FQGNSA. The CDR3 extends over 18 amino acids. The CDR3, as DNA: TGTGCCAGCAGCTTAGAAAAGACAGGACCGTATAGCACAGATACGCAGTATTTT. It translates to CASSLEKTGPYSTDTQYF.

V usage is TRBV7-9 and J usage is TRBJ2-7, with D perhaps matching TRBD2 (6 bases). The CDR3 is 14 amino acids. CDR1 and CDR2 (germline): SEHNR, FQNEAQ (reference sequence). Trimming took off 3 bases at V and 0 bases at J, with 9 bases between the two ends. The chain's CDR3 is CASSLGLYSYEQYF. The CDR3 DNA sequence: TGTGCCAGCAGCTTGGGACTGTACTCCTACGAGCAGTACTTC.

This clone was found many times. Distinct nucleotide sequences in the sample also encode this CDR3. V gene TRBV6-5 combines with J gene TRBJ1-1; D remains ambiguous. The CDR3 has 12 residues. Trimming stripped 5 bases from V and 0 bases from J, with 4 bases between. Germline V gene lookup returns CDR1 MNHEY and CDR2 SVGAGI. CDR3 in amino acids: CASSTLNTEAFF. For the CDR3, the DNA is TGTGCCAGCAGTACCCTGAACACTGAAGCTTTCTTT.

V and J are TRBV3-1 (or the pseudogene TRBV3-2) and TRBJ2-5; 8 bases are shared with TRBD2. The CDR3 runs 17 residues. With 0 bases clipped from V and 5 bases from J, the junction kept 11 bases outside the gene matches. CDR1 LGHDT and CDR2 YNNKEL come from the germline V gene (reference sequence). CDR3: CASSQESAGARGETQYF. In DNA form, the CDR3 reads TGTGCCAGCAGCCAAGAATCAGCGGGGGCCCGAGGGGAGACCCAGTACTTC.